This is a list of T cell receptor beta chains from one sample in a study of STAT5B mutations in CD4+ large granular lymphocyte leukemia. Libraries were prepared by immunoSEQ multiplex PCR; TCRdb keeps only in-frame clonotypes and omits some of them. The sample gives 4,500 to 5,500 clones, around 90% of which show up once; roughly 80% is in the top ten. The sample taken for sequencing was PBMCs. The receptors shown here come from a man aged 40-55 years with CD4+ T-cell large granular lymphocyte leukemia. CDR3s include the opening cysteine and the closing phenylalanine or tryptophan. A D gene is named only where the DNA matches it firmly. The size of a clone is reported for some rows only, either as once, few or many, or as a class for expanded clones.

cdr3_nt	cdr3_aa	v_call	j_call	clone_size	d_call	cdr3_length
TGTGCCAGCAGCGCGGGACAGACTATGAACACTGAAGCTTTCTTT	CASSAGQTMNTEAFF	TRBV5-4	TRBJ1-1	once	TRBD1	15
TGTGCCAGCTCACTGGACAGAAACTATGGCTACACCTTC	CASSLDRNYGYTF	TRBV18	TRBJ1-2	NA	NA	13
TGTGCCAGCAGCTTGCCCCAGGGTCGCGAGCAGTACTTC	CASSLPQGREQYF	TRBV5-4	TRBJ2-7	NA	NA	13
TGCGCCAGCAGCTTGGTAGGAGGGCAAGAGACCCAGTACTTC	CASSLVGGQETQYF	TRBV5-1	TRBJ2-5	NA	NA	14
TGCAGCCTTGGAGACAGGTACAATGAGCAGTTCTTC	CSLGDRYNEQFF	TRBV29-1	TRBJ2-1	NA	NA	12
TGTGCCAGCAGCTTGTACTCCAGGACCGATGGCTACACCTTC	CASSLYSRTDGYTF	TRBV5-4	TRBJ1-2	NA	NA	14
TGCAGCGTTGCCGGGACTAGACTTGGAACAGAGCAGTTCTTC	CSVAGTRLGTEQFF	TRBV29-1	TRBJ2-1	once	TRBD2	14
TGTGCCAGTACGGCAGGGGGCTATGGCTACACCTTC	CASTAGGYGYTF	TRBV19	TRBJ1-2	NA	TRBD1	12
TGTGCCAGCAGCTCCGGAAAGGTCACCTACGAGCAGTACTTC	CASSSGKVTYEQYF	TRBV11-3	TRBJ2-7	NA	NA	14
TGTGCCAGCAGCTCCAGGCTCCTAGCGGGAGACCTAAATGAGCAGTTCTTC	CASSSRLLAGDLNEQFF	TRBV7-8	TRBJ2-1	NA	TRBD2	17
TGTGCCAGCAGCTTTAGGGGGAACTACGAGCAGTACTTC	CASSFRGNYEQYF	TRBV5-8	TRBJ2-7	NA	NA	13
TGCGCCAGCAGCTTCTCGACTATGGGCTACGAGCAGTACTTC	CASSFSTMGYEQYF	TRBV5-1	TRBJ2-7	NA	NA	14
TGTGCCAGCAGGAGTTACAATGAGCAGTTCTTC	CASRSYNEQFF	TRBV2	TRBJ2-1	NA	NA	11
TGTGCTAGCAGCTTAGCGCCTCAGATACAGGCTTTCTTT	CASSLAPQIQAFF	TRBV7-7	TRBJ1-1	NA	NA	13
TGTGCCAGCAGTTACGTTCAGGAGATGAACACTGAAGCTTTCTTT	CASSYVQEMNTEAFF	TRBV6-6	TRBJ1-1	NA	NA	15
TGTGCCAGCAGCACCCGACCCGGGACTAGCGCCACCGGGGAGCTGTTTTTT	CASSTRPGTSATGELFF	TRBV9	TRBJ2-2	NA	TRBD2	17
TGCGCCAGCAGCCCCCCGGGACCAGAGTATCAGCCCCAGCATTTT	CASSPPGPEYQPQHF	TRBV4-1	TRBJ1-5	NA	NA	15
TGTGCCAGCAGCTTAGGACTAGCGGGGGGAGGGACCGGGGAGCTGTTTTTT	CASSLGLAGGGTGELFF	TRBV7-2	TRBJ2-2	NA	TRBD2	17
TGTGCCAGCAGCTCGGGACTAGCGGGAGGATCCATCGGCGAGCAGTACTTC	CASSSGLAGGSIGEQYF	TRBV11-1	TRBJ2-7	NA	TRBD2	17
TGTGCCTGGAGTAAGGATGTTCAGGCTGGAAACACCATATATTTT	CAWSKDVQAGNTIYF	TRBV30	TRBJ1-3	medium-sized	NA	15
TGTGCCAGTAAACTACAGGGCCTCTCCTACGAGCAGTACTTC	CASKLQGLSYEQYF	TRBV19	TRBJ2-7	NA	NA	14
TGTGCCAGCAGCTCGCGCAGTTTTACCTACGAGCAGTACTTC	CASSSRSFTYEQYF	TRBV5-4	TRBJ2-7	NA	NA	14
TGTGCCAGCAGTTACTCCCGAGGGGGGTTCGCTGAAGCTTTCTTT	CASSYSRGGFAEAFF	TRBV6-5	TRBJ1-1	NA	NA	15
TGTGCCAGCAGCGTAGGACAGGGACTGTACGAGCAGTACTTC	CASSVGQGLYEQYF	TRBV9	TRBJ2-7	NA	NA	14
TGTGCCAGCAGCCAACAGGGCAACAGCGCAGATACGCAGTATTTT	CASSQQGNSADTQYF	TRBV6-6	TRBJ2-3	NA	NA	15
TGTGCCAGCAGCATGAACAGGGCGGTGGATGAAAAACTGTTTTTT	CASSMNRAVDEKLFF	TRBV5-4	TRBJ1-4	NA	NA	15
TGTGCCAGCAGCTTAGATACGGGGGGGGAGCAGTTCTTC	CASSLDTGGEQFF	TRBV7-9	TRBJ2-1	NA	TRBD2	13
TGTGCCAGCACCATAGGGAGGCGGGGGGGCCTTGGCGAGACCCAGTACTTC	CASTIGRRGGLGETQYF	TRBV7-2	TRBJ2-5	NA	TRBD2	17
TGTGCCAGCAGTGAAAGGGACAGGGAGTACGATGAGCAGTTCTTC	CASSERDREYDEQFF	TRBV6-1	TRBJ2-1	NA	TRBD1	15
TGTGCCAGCAGCCGGCCGGGACTAGCGGACTCCTACGAGCAGTACTTC	CASSRPGLADSYEQYF	TRBV4-2	TRBJ2-7	NA	TRBD2	16
TGTGCCAGCAGCTTACAGGGGGCATGGCAGTACTTC	CASSLQGAWQYF	TRBV7-8	TRBJ2-7	once	TRBD1	12
TGTGCCAGCAGCTATTACGGGGGCGGGTACAATGAGCAGTTCTTC	CASSYYGGGYNEQFF	TRBV7-9	TRBJ2-1	once	NA	15
TGTGCCAGTAGTATATTAGGAGTAAGTGAAGCTTTCTTT	CASSILGVSEAFF	TRBV19	TRBJ1-1	NA	NA	13
TGTGCCAGCAGCTTGGACGGGCGCCTCACAGATACGCAGTATTTT	CASSLDGRLTDTQYF	TRBV28	TRBJ2-3	NA	NA	15
TGTGCCAGCAGTTACTCGACCGACAGGGGATTCGAGCAGTACTTC	CASSYSTDRGFEQYF	TRBV6-6	TRBJ2-7	NA	TRBD1	15
TGCGCCAGCAGCTTGTTCAGGGGGAACACTGAAGCTTTCTTT	CASSLFRGNTEAFF	TRBV5-1	TRBJ1-1	NA	NA	14
TGTGCCAGCAGACCCGGGACAGTGAACACTGAAGCTTTCTTT	CASRPGTVNTEAFF	TRBV6-5	TRBJ1-1	NA	TRBD1	14
TGTGCCAGCAGCTTTAGGGTAGGCAATCAGCCCCAGCATTTT	CASSFRVGNQPQHF	TRBV7-8	TRBJ1-5	once	NA	14
TGTGCCAGCAGACCCAGCCGCGCCGAGCTCTACGAGCAGTACTTC	CASRPSRAELYEQYF	TRBV7-2	TRBJ2-7	few	NA	15
TGTGCCAGCAGCTCCAAACAGGGAATTAATGAAAAACTGTTTTTT	CASSSKQGINEKLFF	TRBV7-2	TRBJ1-4	NA	NA	15
TGTGCCAGCAGCTTGATGCGGCAGGGCTTGGAGGGCTACACCTTC	CASSLMRQGLEGYTF	TRBV5-4	TRBJ1-2	NA	NA	15
TGTGCCAGCAGCTTATATGCGGGGACAGGGGGGACCGGGGAGCTGTTTTTT	CASSLYAGTGGTGELFF	TRBV11-2	TRBJ2-2	NA	TRBD1	17
TGTGCCAGCAGCACCCTGACAGGGGGAAACCATGGATGGGGTGAAGCTTTCTTT	CASSTLTGGNHGWGEAFF	TRBV7-9	TRBJ1-1	NA	TRBD1	18
TGTGCCAGCAGTGCCAATAACAAGGACTCACCCCTCCACTTT	CASSANNKDSPLHF	TRBV6-4	TRBJ1-6	once	NA	14
TGTGCCAGCAGCTTGGGCGGCGGGGGCCCCTACGAGCAGTACTTC	CASSLGGGGPYEQYF	TRBV7-2	TRBJ2-7	NA	NA	15
TGTGCCAGCAGTAAGCCGGGGGCGTCTTCCTATAATTCACCCCTCCACTTT	CASSKPGASSYNSPLHF	TRBV5-5	TRBJ1-6	NA	NA	17
TGCGCCAGCAGCTTGGACTCCGGGACAGGGGTCGACGAGCAGTACTTC	CASSLDSGTGVDEQYF	TRBV5-1	TRBJ2-7	NA	TRBD1	16
TGTGCCAGCAGCTTGGTCCGAGCTCTAGTCTATGGCTACACCTTC	CASSLVRALVYGYTF	TRBV5-6	TRBJ1-2	NA	NA	15
TGCGCCAGCAGCGTGGTTGGGAGCAGCCCAGACACTGAAGCTTTCTTT	CASSVVGSSPDTEAFF	TRBV5-1	TRBJ1-1	NA	NA	16
TGTGCCAGCAGCTCCCTAGCGGGAGTAAGGGAGCAGTACTTC	CASSSLAGVREQYF	TRBV5-6	TRBJ2-7	NA	TRBD2	14
TGTGCCAGTAGTATCGAGGGGTACTATGGCTACACCTTC	CASSIEGYYGYTF	TRBV19	TRBJ1-2	NA	NA	13
TGTGCCTGGAGTAGACGGATTAACACTGAAGCTTTCTTT	CAWSRRINTEAFF	TRBV30	TRBJ1-1	NA	NA	13
TGTGCCAGCAGCTTAGCAGGACAGGGGGTCGAGCAGTACTTC	CASSLAGQGVEQYF	TRBV13	TRBJ2-7	NA	TRBD1	14
TGTGCCAGCAGCTCCCCCGATAATACGCAGTATTTT	CASSSPDNTQYF	TRBV7-8	TRBJ2-3	NA	NA	12